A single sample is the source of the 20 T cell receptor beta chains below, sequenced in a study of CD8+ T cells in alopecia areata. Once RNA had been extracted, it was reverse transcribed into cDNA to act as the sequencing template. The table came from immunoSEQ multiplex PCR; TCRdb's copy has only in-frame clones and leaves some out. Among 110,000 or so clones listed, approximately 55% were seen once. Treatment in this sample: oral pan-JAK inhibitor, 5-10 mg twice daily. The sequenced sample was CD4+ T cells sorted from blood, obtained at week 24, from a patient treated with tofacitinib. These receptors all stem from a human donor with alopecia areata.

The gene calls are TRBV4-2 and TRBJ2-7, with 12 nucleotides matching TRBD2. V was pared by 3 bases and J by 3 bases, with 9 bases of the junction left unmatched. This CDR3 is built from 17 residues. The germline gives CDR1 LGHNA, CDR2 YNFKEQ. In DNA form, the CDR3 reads TGTGCCAGCAGCCAGGACTCCACTAGCGGGGGGTTCTACGAGCAGTACTTC. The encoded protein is CASSQDSTSGGFYEQYF.

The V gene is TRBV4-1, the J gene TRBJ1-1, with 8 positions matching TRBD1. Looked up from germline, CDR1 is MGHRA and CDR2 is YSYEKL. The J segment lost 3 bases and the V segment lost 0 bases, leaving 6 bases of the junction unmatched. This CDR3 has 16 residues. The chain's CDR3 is CASSQDWAGGHTEAFF. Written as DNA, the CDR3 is TGCGCCAGCAGCCAAGATTGGGCAGGGGGCCACACTGAAGCTTTCTTT.

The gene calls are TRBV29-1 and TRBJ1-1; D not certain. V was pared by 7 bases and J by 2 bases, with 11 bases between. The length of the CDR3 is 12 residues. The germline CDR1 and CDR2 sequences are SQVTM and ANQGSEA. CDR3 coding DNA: TGCAGCGCATCTCAGAGAAACACTGAAGCTTTCTTT. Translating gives CSASQRNTEAFF. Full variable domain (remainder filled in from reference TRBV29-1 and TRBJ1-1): SAVISQKPSRDICQRGTSLTIQCQVDSQVTMMFWYRQQPGQSLTLIATANQGSEATYESGFVIDKFPISRPNLTFSTLTVSNMSPEDSSIYLCSASQRNTEAFFGQGTRLTVV.

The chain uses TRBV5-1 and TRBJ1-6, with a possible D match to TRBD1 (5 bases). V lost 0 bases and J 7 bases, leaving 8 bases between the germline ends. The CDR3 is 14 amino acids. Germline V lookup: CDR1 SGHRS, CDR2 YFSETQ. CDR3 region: CASSLGQRNSPLHF. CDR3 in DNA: TGCGCCAGCAGCTTGGGACAGCGCAATTCACCCCTCCACTTT. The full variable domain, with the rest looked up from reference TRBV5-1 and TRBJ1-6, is KAGVTQTPRYLIKTRGQQVTLSCSPISGHRSVSWYQQTPGQGLQFLFEYFSETQRNKGNFPGRFSGRQFSNSRSEMNVSTLELGDSALYLCASSLGQRNSPLHFGNGTRLTVT.

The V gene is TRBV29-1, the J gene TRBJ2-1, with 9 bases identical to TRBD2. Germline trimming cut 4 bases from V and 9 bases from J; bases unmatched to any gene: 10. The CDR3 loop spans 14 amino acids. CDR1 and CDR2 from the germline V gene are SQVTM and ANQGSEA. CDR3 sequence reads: CSVVVLAGDSEQFF. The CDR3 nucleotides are TGCAGCGTTGTGGTCTTAGCGGGGGATTCTGAGCAGTTCTTC.

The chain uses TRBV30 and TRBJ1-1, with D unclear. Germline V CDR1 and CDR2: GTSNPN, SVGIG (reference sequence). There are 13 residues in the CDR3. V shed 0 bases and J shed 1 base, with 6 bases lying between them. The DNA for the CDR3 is TGTGCCTGGAGTGTACTCGGGAACACTGAAGCTTTCTTT. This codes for CAWSVLGNTEAFF.

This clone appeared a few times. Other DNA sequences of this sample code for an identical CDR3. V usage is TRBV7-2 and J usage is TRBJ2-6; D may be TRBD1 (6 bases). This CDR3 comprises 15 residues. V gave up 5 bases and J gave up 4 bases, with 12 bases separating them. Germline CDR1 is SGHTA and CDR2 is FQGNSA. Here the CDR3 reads CASSLGTPGANVLTF. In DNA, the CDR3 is TGTGCCAGCAGCCTCGGGACACCCGGGGCCAACGTCCTGACTTTC.

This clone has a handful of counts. The CDR3 loop reads CASSRLTTDTQYF. The CDR3, as DNA: TGTGCCAGCTCACGTCTCACCACAGATACGCAGTATTTT. This rearrangement joins TRBV18 to TRBJ2-3; D gene ambiguous. The CDR3 is 13 residues long. V shed 4 bases and J shed 2 bases, with 7 bases lying between them. CDR1 and CDR2 from the germline V gene are KGHSH and LQKENI.

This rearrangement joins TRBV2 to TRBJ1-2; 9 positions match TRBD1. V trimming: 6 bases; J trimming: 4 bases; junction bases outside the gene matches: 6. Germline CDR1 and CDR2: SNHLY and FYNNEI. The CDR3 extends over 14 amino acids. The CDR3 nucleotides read TGTGCCAGCAGAGACAGGGGGGGTACCTATGGCTACACCTTC. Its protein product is CASRDRGGTYGYTF.

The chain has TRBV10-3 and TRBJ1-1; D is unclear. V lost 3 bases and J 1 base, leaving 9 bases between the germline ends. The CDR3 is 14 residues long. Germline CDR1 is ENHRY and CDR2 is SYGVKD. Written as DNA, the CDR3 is TGTGCCATCAGTGATCACAGCCCGAACACTGAAGCTTTCTTT. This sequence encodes CAISDHSPNTEAFF.

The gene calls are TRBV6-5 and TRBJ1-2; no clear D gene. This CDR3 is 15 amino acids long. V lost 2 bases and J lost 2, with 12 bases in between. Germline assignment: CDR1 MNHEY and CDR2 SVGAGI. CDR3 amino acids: CASSYHESTNYGYTF. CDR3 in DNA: TGTGCCAGCAGTTACCATGAGTCGACCAACTATGGCTACACCTTC.

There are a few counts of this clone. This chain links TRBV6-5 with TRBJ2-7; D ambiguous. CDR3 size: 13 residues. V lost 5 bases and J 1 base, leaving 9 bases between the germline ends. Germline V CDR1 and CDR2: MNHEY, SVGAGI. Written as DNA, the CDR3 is TGTGCCAGCAGTCAGCTATCTTCCTACGAGCAGTACTTC. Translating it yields CASSQLSSYEQYF.

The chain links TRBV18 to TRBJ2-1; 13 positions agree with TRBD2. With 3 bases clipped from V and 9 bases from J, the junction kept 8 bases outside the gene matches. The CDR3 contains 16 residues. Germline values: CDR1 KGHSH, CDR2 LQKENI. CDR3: CASSPYPGLAGIEQFF. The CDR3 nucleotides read TGTGCCAGCTCACCGTATCCGGGACTAGCGGGGATTGAGCAGTTCTTC. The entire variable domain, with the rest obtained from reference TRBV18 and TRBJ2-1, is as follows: NAGVMQNPRHLVRRRGQEARLRCSPMKGHSHVYWYRQLPEEGLKFMVYLQKENIIDESGMPKERFSAEFPKEGPSILRIQQVVRGDSAAYFCASSPYPGLAGIEQFFGPGTRLTVL.

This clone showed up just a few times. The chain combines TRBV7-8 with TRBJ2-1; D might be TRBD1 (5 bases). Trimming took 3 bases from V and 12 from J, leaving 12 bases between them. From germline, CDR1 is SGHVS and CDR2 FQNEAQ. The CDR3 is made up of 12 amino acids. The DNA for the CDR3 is TGTGCCAGCAGCTTCCAGGGTGGTGGGCAGTTCTTC. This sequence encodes CASSFQGGGQFF.

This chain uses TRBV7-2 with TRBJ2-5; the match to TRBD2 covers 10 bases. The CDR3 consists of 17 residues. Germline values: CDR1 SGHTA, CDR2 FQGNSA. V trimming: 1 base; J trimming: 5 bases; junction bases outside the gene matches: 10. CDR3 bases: TGTGCCAGCAGCTTAGAGCGGGGGGGCGGTCGTCGGGAGACCCAGTACTTC. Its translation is CASSLERGGGRRETQYF.

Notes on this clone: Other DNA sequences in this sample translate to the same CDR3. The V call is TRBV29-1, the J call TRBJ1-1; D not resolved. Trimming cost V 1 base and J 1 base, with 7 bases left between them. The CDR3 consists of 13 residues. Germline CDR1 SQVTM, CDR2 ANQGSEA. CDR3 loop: CSVEGQENTEAFF. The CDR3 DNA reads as TGCAGCGTTGAAGGACAAGAGAACACTGAAGCTTTCTTT.

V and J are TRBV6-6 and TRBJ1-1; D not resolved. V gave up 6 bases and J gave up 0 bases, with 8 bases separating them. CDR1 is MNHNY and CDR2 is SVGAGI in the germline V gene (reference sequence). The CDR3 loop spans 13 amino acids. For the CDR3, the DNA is TGTGCCAGCAGCGGACCGGTGAACACTGAAGCTTTCTTT. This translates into CASSGPVNTEAFF.

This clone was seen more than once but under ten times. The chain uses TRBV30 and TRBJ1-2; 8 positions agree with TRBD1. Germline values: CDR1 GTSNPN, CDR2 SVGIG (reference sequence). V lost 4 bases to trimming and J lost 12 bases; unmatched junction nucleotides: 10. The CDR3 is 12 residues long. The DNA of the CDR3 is TGTGCCTGGAATCCAGGACAGGGATATCACACCTTC. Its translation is CAWNPGQGYHTF.

The CDR3, as DNA: TGCAGCGTTGACAGGGATCTAGCCTATGGCTACACCTTC. Residues: CSVDRDLAYGYTF. The rearrangement links TRBV29-1 to TRBJ1-2; a weak D match, TRBD1 (5 bases). The germline V and J ends were trimmed by 3 bases and 4 bases, with 12 bases remaining between them. The CDR3 covers 13 residues. Germline V CDR1 and CDR2: SQVTM, ANQGSEA.

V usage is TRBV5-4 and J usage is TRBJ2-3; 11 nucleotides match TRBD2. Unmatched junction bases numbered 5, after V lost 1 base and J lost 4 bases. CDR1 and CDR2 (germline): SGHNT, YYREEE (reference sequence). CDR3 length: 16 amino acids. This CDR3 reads CASSLTSGGSADTQYF. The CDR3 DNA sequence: TGTGCCAGCAGCTTGACTAGCGGGGGATCCGCAGATACGCAGTATTTT.